The 2 T cell receptor beta chains below all came from one sample that was sequenced in a study of CXCR3-negative and CXCR3-positive naive CD8 T cells. Study-level findings and limits: Higher TRB CDR3 hydrophobicity marked CXCR3-positive naive cells relative to CXCR3-negative naive cells.

In preparing the TRB cDNA libraries, 5' RACE with UMI labels was used. Each CDR3 protein gets one entry in TCRdb, which reprocessed the 5' RACE reads and gives no DNA. This listing includes about 110,000 distinct CDR3 sequences. These receptors have no known antigen. The sequenced material came from naive CXCR3+ CD8+ T cells from blood. Subset given: CD45RO-CCR7+CD27+CD95- naive CD8+ T cells expressing CXCR3 (TNR3+). The receptors shown here come from a human donor in good health. Some clones in this sample may be carry-over from other donors' samples.

The CDR3 here is CSVDRGNTEAFF. V gene TRBV29-1 combines with J gene TRBJ1-1; TCRdb outputs TRBD1, but without DNA this stays unchecked. CDR1 and CDR2 from the germline V gene are SQVTM and ANQGSEA. The CDR3 sequence is 12 residues long.

V and J are TRBV20-1 and TRBJ2-7; TCRdb proposes TRBD1, but this gene call is untestable without DNA. CDR1 is DFQATT, CDR2 SNEGSKA, per germline (reference sequence). The CDR3 length is 13 residues. CDR3 in amino acids: CSAGRDNSYEQYF.